Listed below are T cell receptor beta chains from one sample, sequenced in a study of T cell responses to AZD1222 COVID-19 vaccine. Generated by immunoSEQ multiplex PCR, the TCRdb table keeps only in-frame clones and is missing some. The sample lists around 150,000 clones, approximately 90% seen once, with roughly 1.4% in the top ten. This material consisted of peripheral blood, taken 28 days after the second AZD1222 dose. These receptor sequences come from an adult who received the AZD1222 COVID-19 vaccine. The conserved cysteine and the conserved F or W are not part of the CDR3 here. Fields, in order: V gene, J gene, CDR3 length, CDR3 protein.

v_call: TRBV19; j_call: TRBJ1-5; cdr3_length: 12; cdr3_aa: ASSTKDSNQPQH
v_call: TRBV9; j_call: TRBJ2-5; cdr3_length: 13; cdr3_aa: ASSVGGTKGETQY
v_call: TRBV2; j_call: TRBJ1-1; cdr3_length: 11; cdr3_aa: ASAGGLNTEAF
v_call: TRBV9; j_call: TRBJ2-2; cdr3_length: 13; cdr3_aa: ASSPGSMNTGELF
v_call: TRBV11-3; j_call: TRBJ2-3; cdr3_length: 12; cdr3_aa: ASSLRTGTDTQY
v_call: TRBV6-2/TRBV6-3; j_call: TRBJ2-1; cdr3_length: 13; cdr3_aa: ASSRPGLALDEQF
v_call: TRBV21-1; j_call: TRBJ1-2; cdr3_length: 15; cdr3_aa: ASSKGRLAGTNYGYT
v_call: TRBV11-2; j_call: TRBJ1-6; cdr3_length: 14; cdr3_aa: ASSLDLGRGNSPLH
v_call: TRBV7-2; j_call: TRBJ1-2; cdr3_length: 14; cdr3_aa: ASSLADRGVSYGYT
v_call: TRBV6-5; j_call: TRBJ1-4; cdr3_length: 13; cdr3_aa: ASRTGGATNEKLF
v_call: TRBV5-1; j_call: TRBJ1-3; cdr3_length: 13; cdr3_aa: ASSPLNGVTDTIY
v_call: TRBV4-2; j_call: TRBJ2-1; cdr3_length: 15; cdr3_aa: ASSQDASGGYYNEQF
v_call: TRBV27; j_call: TRBJ1-5; cdr3_length: 12; cdr3_aa: ASSPGQSNQPQH
v_call: TRBV11-2; j_call: TRBJ1-1; cdr3_length: 10; cdr3_aa: ASSLAGLEAF
v_call: TRBV12-5; j_call: TRBJ1-5; cdr3_length: 15; cdr3_aa: ASGLILGRISNQPQH
v_call: TRBV11-2; j_call: TRBJ2-7; cdr3_length: 16; cdr3_aa: ASSRGGRGRGNFYEQY
v_call: TRBV28; j_call: TRBJ2-1; cdr3_length: 14; cdr3_aa: ASRGTSGRWYNEQF
v_call: TRBV27; j_call: TRBJ1-1; cdr3_length: 12; cdr3_aa: ASRSWQTNTEAF
v_call: TRBV27; j_call: TRBJ2-1; cdr3_length: 14; cdr3_aa: ASSLSAGPSYNEQF
v_call: TRBV7-9; j_call: TRBJ1-1; cdr3_length: 11; cdr3_aa: ASSPGGQDEAF
v_call: TRBV12-3/TRBV12-4; j_call: TRBJ1-3; cdr3_length: 10; cdr3_aa: ASSPGADPIY
v_call: TRBV6-5; j_call: TRBJ2-3; cdr3_length: 11; cdr3_aa: ASGWGATDTQY
v_call: TRBV5-1; j_call: TRBJ1-1; cdr3_length: 13; cdr3_aa: ASSLRADRVTEAF
v_call: TRBV6-6; j_call: TRBJ1-5; cdr3_length: 10; cdr3_aa: ASSFEGSPRH
v_call: TRBV7-9; j_call: TRBJ1-1; cdr3_length: 12; cdr3_aa: ASRRPGVNTEAF
v_call: TRBV7-2; j_call: TRBJ2-3; cdr3_length: 9; cdr3_aa: ASSGGDTQY
v_call: TRBV2; j_call: TRBJ1-1; cdr3_length: 12; cdr3_aa: ASSEGRGLTEAF
v_call: TRBV29-1; j_call: TRBJ1-2; cdr3_length: 11; cdr3_aa: SVERDRVYGYT
v_call: TRBV30; j_call: TRBJ1-1; cdr3_length: 11; cdr3_aa: AWIQGPSTEAF
v_call: TRBV6-5; j_call: TRBJ1-2; cdr3_length: 11; cdr3_aa: ASSPDRGKGYT
v_call: TRBV18; j_call: TRBJ1-1; cdr3_length: 14; cdr3_aa: ASSPLGQYSNTEAF
v_call: TRBV3-1/TRBV3-2; j_call: TRBJ1-6; cdr3_length: 13; cdr3_aa: ASSQETGTYSPLH
v_call: TRBV7-9; j_call: TRBJ1-1; cdr3_length: 14; cdr3_aa: ASSLTPGTLNTEAF
v_call: TRBV30; j_call: TRBJ2-7; cdr3_length: 11; cdr3_aa: AWSGQGRDEQY
v_call: TRBV5-5; j_call: TRBJ1-3; cdr3_length: 12; cdr3_aa: ASSLEGTGNTIY
v_call: TRBV10-3; j_call: TRBJ1-2; cdr3_length: 13; cdr3_aa: AIRKGTGDYYGYT
v_call: TRBV6-4; j_call: TRBJ1-2; cdr3_length: 12; cdr3_aa: ASSDEGQPRDYT
v_call: TRBV7-9; j_call: TRBJ2-1; cdr3_length: 14; cdr3_aa: ASSPPGLGLGNEQF
v_call: TRBV3-1/TRBV3-2; j_call: TRBJ2-7; cdr3_length: 11; cdr3_aa: ASSPSISYEQY
v_call: TRBV5-5; j_call: TRBJ2-7; cdr3_length: 12; cdr3_aa: ASSPGTGGYEQY
v_call: TRBV7-9; j_call: TRBJ2-3; cdr3_length: 15; cdr3_aa: ASSADRTDPSTDTQY
v_call: TRBV30; j_call: TRBJ1-6; cdr3_length: 10; cdr3_aa: ASTRASPPLH
v_call: TRBV5-1; j_call: TRBJ1-6; cdr3_length: 11; cdr3_aa: ASSLAGYSPLH
v_call: TRBV12-3/TRBV12-4; j_call: TRBJ1-2; cdr3_length: 10; cdr3_aa: ASSLATRGYT
v_call: TRBV29-1; j_call: TRBJ2-2; cdr3_length: 13; cdr3_aa: SVVGLAGDAGELF
v_call: TRBV7-2; j_call: TRBJ1-1; cdr3_length: 13; cdr3_aa: ASGHVGQGYTEAF
v_call: TRBV10-2; j_call: TRBJ1-4; cdr3_length: 11; cdr3_aa: ASTAGENEKLF
v_call: TRBV7-9; j_call: TRBJ2-1; cdr3_length: 12; cdr3_aa: ASSLGGSTNEQF
v_call: TRBV5-1; j_call: TRBJ1-3; cdr3_length: 12; cdr3_aa: ASSLEAGGNTIY
v_call: TRBV6-1; j_call: TRBJ2-7; cdr3_length: 13; cdr3_aa: ASSEYGQGVYEQY
v_call: TRBV30; j_call: TRBJ1-2; cdr3_length: 9; cdr3_aa: AWARGYGYT
v_call: TRBV6-5; j_call: TRBJ2-2; cdr3_length: 11; cdr3_aa: AASEGGTGELF
v_call: TRBV29-1; j_call: TRBJ2-1; cdr3_length: 12; cdr3_aa: SVELAGVHNEQF